The 5 T cell receptor beta chains reported below all come from one sample, sequenced in a study of blood T cell repertoires in COVID-19. Clones were sequenced by immunoSEQ multiplex PCR, and TCRdb holds only the in-frame ones, with some missing. The table lists roughly 410,000 clones, approximately 89% of them singletons. The sequencing sample was made of peripheral blood. The receptors were sampled from an older woman with COVID-19, enrolled during active disease.

The V and J genes are TRBV18 and TRBJ1-3; tentatively, D is TRBD1 (6 bases). Per germline, CDR1 KGHSH and CDR2 LQKENI. V lost 5 bases to trimming and J lost 4 bases, with 18 bases between them. The CDR3 length is 16 residues. Here the CDR3 DNA reads TGTGCCAGCTCAAAAAGCTCCGGGACACAAGGAAACACCATATATTTT. Protein product: CASSKSSGTQGNTIYF.

The V gene is TRBV2, the J gene TRBJ2-7, with D possibly TRBD2 on 6 matching bases. This CDR3 spans 13 amino acids. Trimming took 6 bases from V and 3 from J, leaving 12 bases between them. The germline V gene has CDR1 SNHLY and CDR2 FYNNEI. As DNA, the CDR3 is TGTGCCAGCAGGGCGGGACGGCACTACGAGCAGTACTTC. The encoded protein is CASRAGRHYEQYF. Filled out from reference TRBV2 and TRBJ2-7, the complete variable domain reads EPEVTQTPSHQVTQMGQEVILRCVPISNHLYFYWYRQILGQKVEFLVSFYNNEISEKSEIFDDQFSVERPDGSNFTLKIRSTKLEDSAMYFCASRAGRHYEQYFGPGTRLTVT.

The genes are TRBV3-1 (or the pseudogene TRBV3-2) and TRBJ2-1; D perhaps matches TRBD2 (6 bases). V was clipped by 1 base and J by 8 bases, with 9 bases between them. Germline assignment: CDR1 LGHDT and CDR2 YNNKEL (reference sequence). CDR3 length: 13 amino acids. This chain's CDR3 is CASSQGPGDEQFF. CDR3 DNA: TGTGCCAGCAGCCAAGGACCGGGGGATGAGCAGTTCTTC.

The V call is TRBV5-1, the J call TRBJ1-2, with 10 bases that match TRBD1. The germline gives CDR1 SGHRS, CDR2 YFSETQ. V lost 1 base, J lost 6 bases, and 3 bases stayed unmatched. The CDR3 length is 14 residues. CDR3 residues: CASSLRQGADGYTF. CDR3 coding DNA: TGCGCCAGCAGCTTGAGACAGGGGGCGGATGGCTACACCTTC.

V and J are TRBV19 and TRBJ2-1; 12 positions agree with TRBD1. This CDR3 has 15 residues. CDR1 is LNHDA, CDR2 SQIVND, per germline (reference sequence). V trimming: 3 bases; J trimming: 8 bases; junction bases outside the gene matches: 5. CDR3 sequence reads: CASSMVGTGGDEQFF. Written as DNA, the CDR3 is TGTGCCAGTAGTATGGTCGGGACAGGGGGCGATGAGCAGTTCTTC.